The entry that follows covers one T cell receptor beta chain sequence. This clonotype has only a few counts. Its cognate antigen has yet to be identified. No qualities accompany the bases; no much larger clone lies one base away. This specimen's time point label, per the study, means: around 42 days after influenza vaccine administration. The data belong to a study of response to subunit inactivated influenza vaccine (dated by TCRdb to the late 2010s). Study-wide context: To follow how T cells responded to a trivalent subunit inactivated influenza vaccine, the researchers relied on deep quantitative profiling of the T cell receptor repertoire.

Overall results and qualifications from the work: According to the authors, only a limited number of new T cells may be recruited by each seasonal influenza vaccination.

The library came from RT-PCR. The run used an Illumina HiSeq 2500. TCRdb handled the public reads itself, with Q25 trimming in fastp and clone calling in MiXCR, and kept productive beta chains. When rows share a CDR3 protein, they turn into one entry using the most common DNA and genes. The sample table lists some 500,000 distinct CDR3 sequences, 10% to 15% of them with a count of one. The top ten clones comprise under 15% of the sample. Trimming removed 4 bases from V and 7 bases from J, leaving 20 bases between the germline ends. The CDR3 has 16 amino acids, counting the end cysteine and phenylalanine. CDR3 DNA only is kept here, 48 bases in frame from base 1. In the germline V gene, CDR1 corresponds to SGHRS and CDR2 to YFSETQ.

The specimen comprised PBMCs from blood, sampled 45 days after vaccination. The TCR originated in a man aged 50-59 years who received an inactivated influenza vaccine. Donor details come from another sample of the same person, matched by shared clones. Rearrangement joined TRBV5-1 to TRBJ1-4; no D gene is confidently identified. Here the CDR3 is given as CASSIFGGGRGEKLFF. The bases are TGCGCCAGCAGCATATTCGGCGGAGGGCGTGGTGAAAAACTGTTTTTT.